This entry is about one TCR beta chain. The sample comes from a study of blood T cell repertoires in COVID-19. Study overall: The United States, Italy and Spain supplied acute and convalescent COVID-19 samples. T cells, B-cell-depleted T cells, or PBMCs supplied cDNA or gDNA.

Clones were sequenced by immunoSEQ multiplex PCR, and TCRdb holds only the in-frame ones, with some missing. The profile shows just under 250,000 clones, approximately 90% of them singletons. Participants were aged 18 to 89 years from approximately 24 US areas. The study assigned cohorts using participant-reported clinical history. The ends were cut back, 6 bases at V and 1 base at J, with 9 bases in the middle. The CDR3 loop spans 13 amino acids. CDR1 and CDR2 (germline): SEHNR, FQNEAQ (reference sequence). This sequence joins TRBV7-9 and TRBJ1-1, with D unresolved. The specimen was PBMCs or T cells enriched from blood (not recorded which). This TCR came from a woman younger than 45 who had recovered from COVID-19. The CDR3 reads CASRVTANTEAFF. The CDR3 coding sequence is TGTGCCAGCAGGGTCACAGCGAACACTGAAGCTTTCTTT.